Reported below is one T cell receptor (beta chain). This record comes from a study of cytomegalovirus exposure and HLA in healthy donors. Study information: For the roughly 400 genotyped donors, 75% to 90% fell within the Caucasian-associated ancestry cluster.

CDR3 length: 15 residues. V lost 4 bases, J lost 6 bases, and 7 bases stayed unmatched. Looked up from germline, CDR1 is SGHRS and CDR2 is YFSETQ. It was with 60 Vbeta and 13 Jbeta primers that the PCR ran. Per the original data handling: Approximately 80 million unique TCR beta chains, around 11 million of them shared, were counted by a later analysis. The data were produced by immunoSEQ multiplex PCR, yet TCRdb's version contains in-frame clones alone and is incomplete. The V and J calls and clone size are taken from that table; D and trimming were inferred from the DNA. The sample contains 97,000 or so clones, under 75% of which appear only once.

The rearrangement links TRBV5-1 to TRBJ2-1; 10 bases agree with TRBD2. This receptor was identified in a middle-aged man in good health and CMV-seronegative. Sequenced: PBMCs. The CDR3 loop reads CASSLTGTSVNEQFF. The CDR3 coding sequence is TGCGCCAGCAGCCTAACCGGGACTAGCGTCAATGAGCAGTTCTTC.